The rows below give T cell receptor beta chains drawn from one sample of a study of cytomegalovirus exposure and HLA in healthy donors. The repertoire was sequenced with immunoSEQ multiplex PCR; TCRdb's copy has only in-frame clones and lacks some. This sample carries about 160,000 clones, around 79% of them seen once, and the ten largest clones take around 3.1%. Sample: PBMCs. The receptor source for this set is a woman aged 40-49 years in good health and CMV-seronegative. The CDR3 runs from the conserved cysteine through the conserved F or W. The D gene is left open where the match is weak. Size values are once, few and many counts, or a class for expanded clones, and some rows have none.

>TRBJ2-1|TRBV27|NA|NA
CASSLSVARTHNEQFF
TGTGCCAGCAGTTTATCTGTCGCTCGGACACACAATGAGCAGTTCTTC
>TRBJ2-7|TRBV28|TRBD1|NA
CASSATGTASYEQYF
TGTGCCAGCAGTGCTACCGGGACAGCTTCCTACGAGCAGTACTTC
>TRBJ2-2|TRBV18|TRBD1|NA
CASSLQGENTGELFF
TGTGCCAGCTCACTACAGGGGGAGAACACCGGGGAGCTGTTTTTT
>TRBJ1-5|TRBV15|NA|once
CATSRPQITGNQPQHF
TGTGCCACCAGCAGACCCCAAATCACGGGGAATCAGCCCCAGCATTTT
>TRBJ2-2|TRBV11-2|TRBD2|NA
CASSQRLAGGSNTGELFF
TGTGCCAGCAGCCAACGACTAGCGGGGGGGTCTAACACCGGGGAGCTGTTTTTT
>TRBJ1-1|TRBV6-1|NA|few
CASTTRRRPRRDFF
TGTGCCAGCACCACTAGGAGGCGCCCACGTCGGGATTTCTTT
>TRBJ1-2|TRBV19|NA|few
CASSQGYPRANYGYTF
TGTGCCAGCTCTCAGGGCTACCCAAGAGCTAACTATGGCTACACCTTC
>TRBJ1-4|TRBV7-9|NA|NA
CASSHGGAMIATNEKLFF
TGTGCCAGCAGCCACGGGGGGGCAATGATTGCAACTAATGAAAAACTGTTTTTT
>TRBJ2-2|TRBV28|TRBD1|NA
CASSLLQGAQSGELFF
TGTGCCAGCAGTTTATTACAGGGGGCGCAAAGCGGGGAGCTGTTTTTT
>TRBJ2-3|TRBV28|TRBD2|NA
CASSWVWRGSTDTQYF
TGTGCCAGCAGTTGGGTTTGGCGGGGGAGCACAGATACGCAGTATTTT
>TRBJ1-1|TRBV6-5|NA|NA
CASMSGNTEAFF
TGTGCCAGCATGTCAGGGAACACTGAAGCTTTCTTT
>TRBJ1-2|TRBV6-6|TRBD1|NA
CASSYAGDRVYYGYTF
TGTGCCAGCAGTTACGCGGGGGACAGGGTCTACTATGGCTACACCTTC
>TRBJ1-2|TRBV25-1|NA|NA
CASSSGHGTGYTF
TGTGCCAGCAGTTCGGGACATGGGACCGGCTACACCTTC
>TRBJ2-3|TRBV9|NA|NA
CASTEDSLTDTQYF
TGTGCCAGTACCGAGGACAGTCTCACAGATACGCAGTATTTT
>TRBJ1-2|TRBV5-1|NA|NA
CASSPRQQYGYTF
TGCGCCAGCAGCCCCAGACAGCAGTATGGCTACACCTTC
>TRBJ1-4|TRBV5-1|NA|NA
CASSPGPTTNEKLFF
TGCGCCAGCAGCCCAGGGCCAACAACTAATGAAAAACTGTTTTTT
>TRBJ2-2|TRBV5-4|NA|NA
CASSLVGAGELFF
TGTGCCAGCAGCTTGGTCGGGGCCGGGGAGCTGTTTTTT
>TRBJ2-7|TRBV14|TRBD1|NA
CASSHRQRSGQIAEQYF
TGTGCCAGCAGCCATCGACAAAGATCGGGACAGATAGCCGAGCAGTACTTC
>TRBJ2-7|TRBV2|NA|NA
CASGRHPGEQYF
TGTGCCAGCGGGAGGCATCCGGGCGAGCAGTACTTC
>TRBJ2-1|TRBV6-6|TRBD2|NA
CASSPRRGADNEQFF
TGTGCCAGCAGTCCCCGGCGGGGGGCGGACAATGAGCAGTTCTTC
>TRBJ2-5|TRBV19|NA|NA
CATQQEYQETQYF
TGTGCCACCCAACAGGAGTACCAAGAGACCCAGTACTTC
>TRBJ1-4|TRBV2|TRBD1|once
CASRDDRDSDEKLFF
TGTGCCAGCAGGGACGACCGGGACAGCGATGAAAAACTGTTTTTT
>TRBJ1-1|TRBV5-1|NA|NA
CASSLFQALNTEAFF
TGCGCCAGCAGCTTGTTTCAAGCGTTAAACACTGAAGCTTTCTTT
>TRBJ2-7|TRBV18|NA|NA
CASSPFRDYEQYF
TGTGCCAGCTCCCCCTTCCGGGACTACGAGCAGTACTTC
>TRBJ2-3|TRBV5-6|TRBD2|NA
CASSALTSGRGADTQYF
TGTGCCAGCAGCGCACTGACTAGCGGGCGAGGCGCAGATACGCAGTATTTT
>TRBJ2-4|TRBV4-2|TRBD1|NA
CASSQEGTGGLGDIQYF
TGTGCCAGCAGCCAGGAAGGGACAGGGGGATTGGGAGACATTCAGTACTTC
>TRBJ2-7|TRBV7-2|TRBD2|NA
CASSLGLAGLQLSLYEQYF
TGTGCCAGCAGCTTAGGCTTAGCGGGATTACAACTCTCCTTATACGAGCAGTACTTC
>TRBJ1-3|TRBV28|TRBD1|NA
CASSLYGTGLGNTIYF
TGTGCCAGCAGTTTATATGGGACAGGTCTTGGAAACACCATATATTTT
>TRBJ2-1|TRBV10-2|TRBD2|NA
CASSESLAGAGYEQFF
TGCGCCAGCAGTGAGTCGCTAGCGGGGGCCGGGTATGAGCAGTTCTTC
>TRBJ2-7|TRBV11-2|TRBD2|NA
CASSRSGLAGGEQYF
TGTGCCAGCAGCCGTAGTGGACTAGCGGGGGGCGAGCAGTACTTC
>TRBJ1-6|TRBV6-5|NA|NA
CASRPGHFSPLHF
TGTGCCAGCAGACCGGGACATTTCTCACCCCTCCACTTT
>TRBJ2-7|TRBV27|TRBD1|NA
CASRPGGRPYPEQYF
TGTGCCAGCAGGCCAGGGGGCAGACCCTACCCCGAGCAGTACTTC
>TRBJ2-7|TRBV18|TRBD1|NA
CASSPGTGGRQYF
TGTGCCAGCTCACCAGGTACAGGGGGAAGGCAGTACTTC